Presented here are 8 T cell receptor beta chains from one specimen sequenced in a study of T cell responses to AZD1222 COVID-19 vaccine (dated by TCRdb to the early 2020s). The library was made by the immunoSEQ multiplex PCR assay. Here the immuneACCESS table is served through TCRdb, limited to in-frame sequences with V and J called. Missing clones are a known gap in these copies; in checked studies unresolved V genes cover under half, and the rest lacks a known reason. This sample holds 82,000 or so clones; roughly nine tenths were observed only once. The ten largest clonotypes hold 5.2% of the sample. Per the publication, the time point label means: baseline before first vaccination. The sample was peripheral blood, taken on day 0 of AZD1222 vaccination. Receptors originate from an adult in good health.

The V call is TRBV30, the J call TRBJ2-5; 9 positions agree with TRBD2. The germline gives CDR1 GTSNPN, CDR2 SVGIG (reference sequence). CDR3 size: 15 residues. After removal of 1 base from V and 5 bases from J, the junction contained 8 bases not matched to a gene. CDR3 coding DNA: TGTGCCTGGAGTGCTCGCGGGGGGGCTGGTGAGACCCAGTACTTC. This codes for CAWSARGGAGETQYF.

The chain employs TRBV6-5 and TRBJ2-5; D may be TRBD1 (6 bases). The CDR3 spans 15 residues. Germline-derived CDR1 and CDR2 are MNHEY and SVGAGI. V was shortened by 7 bases and J by 5 bases, with 20 bases between the two germline ends. This CDR3 reads CASTRGTPPAETQYF. In DNA, the CDR3 is TGTGCCAGCACGCGAGGGACACCCCCGGCGGAGACCCAGTACTTC.

The chain joins TRBV9 to TRBJ2-1; no clear D. Trimming left V 0 bases short and J 5 bases short, with 12 bases between. The CDR3 is 15 amino acids. CDR1 and CDR2 from the germline V gene are SGDLS and YYNGEE. The CDR3 region has the DNA TGTGCCAGCAGCGTAGGAATCCGATGGGACAATGAGCAGTTCTTC. It translates to CASSVGIRWDNEQFF. Looking up the rest from reference TRBV9 and TRBJ2-1 gives the full variable domain: DSGVTQTPKHLITATGQRVTLRCSPRSGDLSVYWYQQSLDQGLQFLIQYYNGEERAKGNILERFSAQQFPDLHSELNLSSLELGDSALYFCASSVGIRWDNEQFFGPGTRLTVL.

This clone was observed a few times. The chain joins TRBV5-1 to TRBJ2-2; 10 bases align to TRBD2. Unmatched junction bases numbered 2, after V lost 6 bases and J lost 0 bases. The CDR3 length is 15 residues. CDR1 SGHRS and CDR2 YFSETQ come from the germline V gene. Here the CDR3 reads CASKGLATNTGELFF. DNA of the CDR3: TGCGCCAGCAAGGGACTAGCGACGAACACCGGGGAGCTGTTTTTT. Looking up the rest from reference TRBV5-1 and TRBJ2-2 gives the full variable domain: KAGVTQTPRYLIKTRGQQVTLSCSPISGHRSVSWYQQTPGQGLQFLFEYFSETQRNKGNFPGRFSGRQFSNSRSEMNVSTLELGDSALYLCASKGLATNTGELFFGEGSRLTVL.

J is TRBJ1-5 and V is TRBV2; 7 nucleotides agree with TRBD1. There are 15 residues in the CDR3. CDR1 and CDR2 from the germline V gene are SNHLY and FYNNEI. V dropped 7 bases and J dropped 6; count of bases not matched to a gene: 12. CDR3 in amino acids: CASNGRGRSGQPQHF. CDR3 coding DNA: TGTGCCAGCAATGGCAGGGGGAGGAGCGGTCAGCCCCAGCATTTT.

V is TRBV7-2 and J is TRBJ2-3; the D is unclear. Germline CDR1 and CDR2: SGHTA and FQGNSA. V lost 0 bases, J lost 2 bases, and 6 bases lay in between. The CDR3 totals 14 residues. The CDR3 DNA follows: TGTGCCAGCAGCTTAGCGAGTAACACAGATACGCAGTATTTT. Amino acid sequence: CASSLASNTDTQYF.

About this clone itself: The sample contains more than one DNA sequence encoding this CDR3. This chain uses TRBV5-1 with TRBJ1-6; TRBD1 agrees at 7 bases. The germline V gene has CDR1 SGHRS and CDR2 YFSETQ. This CDR3 comprises 15 residues. Trimming cost V 0 bases and J 6 bases; bases outside gene matches: 3. The CDR3 coding sequence is TGCGCCAGCAGCTTGGAAGGGGGCCTTAATTCACCCCTCCACTTT. Translated: CASSLEGGLNSPLHF.

The chain carries TRBV6-5 and TRBJ1-3, with 7 bases lining up with TRBD1. Unmatched junction bases numbered 4, after V lost 5 bases and J lost 0 bases. The CDR3 length is 15 residues. CDR1 is MNHEY, CDR2 SVGAGI, per germline. DNA of the CDR3: TGTGCCAGCAGTAAGACAGGGTACTCTGGAAACACCATATATTTT. This codes for CASSKTGYSGNTIYF.